The 19 T cell receptor beta chains below all came from one sample that was sequenced in a study of blood T cell repertoires in COVID-19. Sequencing used immunoSEQ multiplex PCR; TCRdb keeps in-frame clones, though not all of them. The profile shows some 300,000 clones, about nine tenths of them singletons. Sequenced material: peripheral blood. Receptors were obtained from a woman in her forties or fifties with COVID-19, enrolled during active disease.

The gene calls are TRBV6-1 and TRBJ1-5; tentatively, D is TRBD1 (6 bases). The CDR3 covers 16 residues. The germline V and J ends were trimmed by 3 bases and 3 bases, with 15 bases remaining between them. Germline loops: CDR1 MNHNS, CDR2 SASEGT. CDR3 sequence: CASSDNWGLSNQPQHF. The CDR3 nucleotides are TGTGCCAGCAGTGACAATTGGGGGCTTTCCAATCAGCCCCAGCATTTT.

The chain recombines TRBV9 with TRBJ1-2, with 7 nucleotides matching TRBD1. Per germline, CDR1 SGDLS and CDR2 YYNGEE. This CDR3 comprises 14 residues. V was clipped by 2 bases and J by 4 bases; unmatched bases: 5. The CDR3 here is CASSVKQGSYGYTF. For the CDR3, the DNA is TGTGCCAGCAGCGTCAAACAGGGGTCCTATGGCTACACCTTC.

V usage is TRBV4-2 and J usage is TRBJ2-2, with 12 nucleotides matching TRBD2. Germline CDR1 reads LGHNA; CDR2 reads YNFKEQ. The CDR3 totals 17 residues. J gave up 8 bases and V 1 base, and 8 bases lay outside the gene matches. CDR3 DNA sequence: TGTGCCAGCAGCCAAGGCTGGAGACTAGCGGGAGAAGGGGAGCTGTTTTTT. Protein product: CASSQGWRLAGEGELFF.

The count of this clone is one. The chain joins TRBV27 to TRBJ1-2; perhaps TRBD1 as D (6 bases). Germline V lookup: CDR1 MNHEY, CDR2 SMNVEV (reference sequence). The CDR3 runs 15 residues. With 4 bases removed from V and 0 bases from J, the gap between germline ends came to 12 bases. In DNA form, the CDR3 reads TGTGCCAGCAGTTCACAGGGACATGCTAACTATGGCTACACCTTC. It codes for CASSSQGHANYGYTF.

The rearrangement links TRBV6-5 to TRBJ2-3; a possible D gene is TRBD2 (5 bases). Germline CDR1 MNHEY, CDR2 SVGAGI. Trimming cost V 6 bases and J 0 bases, with 13 bases left between them. CDR3 length: 15 amino acids. The CDR3 DNA reads TGTGCCAGCAGCCCCGGGCGGGCCAGCACAGATACGCAGTATTTT. Amino acid sequence: CASSPGRASTDTQYF.

V and J are TRBV6-5 and TRBJ1-3, with a possible D match to TRBD1 (6 bases). V was shortened by 8 bases and J by 0 bases, with 11 bases between the two germline ends. This CDR3 has 14 amino acids. Per the germline V gene, CDR1 is MNHEY and CDR2 is SVGAGI. The CDR3 loop reads CASGKGGSGNTIYF. The CDR3, as DNA: TGTGCCAGCGGGAAAGGGGGCTCTGGAAACACCATATATTTT.

The chain uses TRBV4-1 and TRBJ2-1; 10 positions match TRBD2. CDR3 length equals 17 residues. The J segment lost 9 bases and the V segment lost 0 bases, leaving 11 bases of the junction unmatched. From germline, CDR1 is MGHRA and CDR2 YSYEKL. The CDR3 loop is CASSQERSSGRGGEQFF. CDR3 nucleotides: TGCGCCAGCAGCCAAGAGAGGTCTAGCGGGAGAGGGGGTGAGCAGTTCTTC.

The gene calls are TRBV7-9 and TRBJ2-7; TRBD1 agrees at 9 bases. CDR3 length equals 16 residues. The V segment lost 2 bases and the J segment 1 base; nucleotides outside the gene matches: 6. Germline V gene sequence: CDR1 SEHNR, CDR2 FQNEAQ (reference sequence). The CDR3 loop reads CASSLQRTGDSYEQYF. CDR3 DNA sequence: TGTGCCAGCAGCTTACAAAGGACAGGGGATTCCTACGAGCAGTACTTC.

V gene TRBV9 combines with J gene TRBJ2-5; D is possibly TRBD2 (5 bases). The CDR3 spans 16 residues. Germline V gene lookup returns CDR1 SGDLS and CDR2 YYNGEE. Trimming removed 0 bases from V and 3 bases from J, with 15 bases in between. CDR3 sequence (DNA): TGTGCCAGCAGCGTAGCCGGTCTAGCCGGAAAAGAGACCCAGTACTTC. Its translation is CASSVAGLAGKETQYF.

The chain uses TRBV6-5 and TRBJ2-7; TRBD1 is a possible D gene (6 bases). Germline CDR1 MNHEY, CDR2 SVGAGI. CDR3 length: 13 residues. The V end lost 10 bases, the J end lost 5 bases, and 18 bases lay between the germline ends. CDR3 coding DNA: TGTGCCATCCGACCGGCAGGGGTCAACGAGCAGTACTTC. The encoded protein is CAIRPAGVNEQYF.

This chain connects TRBV4-2 to TRBJ2-1; D is ambiguous. CDR3 length: 17 amino acids. The V gene's germline CDR1 is LGHNA and CDR2 YNFKEQ. V lost 2 bases and J 0 bases, leaving 14 bases between the germline ends. Here the CDR3 reads CASSQYSTSSSYNEQFF. Here the CDR3 DNA reads TGTGCCAGCAGCCAATACAGCACGTCAAGCTCCTACAATGAGCAGTTCTTC.

The genes are TRBV24-1 and TRBJ2-1, with a possible D match to TRBD1 (5 bases). Trimming shortened V by 1 base and J by 10 bases, and 16 bases separated the two germline ends. Germline lookup yields CDR1 KGHDR and CDR2 SFDVKD. The CDR3 loop spans 15 amino acids. Here the CDR3 DNA reads TGTGCCACCAGTGATTTAAGGGGCCCCGGCGGCGAGCAGTTCTTC. Its protein product is CATSDLRGPGGEQFF.

The rearrangement joins TRBV7-8 to TRBJ1-3, with D uncertain. Between the trimmed V and J ends, which lost 5 bases and 9 bases, there was a span of 17 bases. Germline values: CDR1 SGHVS, CDR2 FQNEAQ. This CDR3 contains 14 residues. The chain's CDR3 is CASSAGHERATIYF. CDR3 DNA sequence: TGTGCCAGCAGCGCTGGCCATGAGAGGGCCACCATATATTTT.

For the CDR3, the DNA is TGTGCCAGTGGCGAGTGGCAGGGAAACGAGCAGTACTTC. Protein product: CASGEWQGNEQYF. This chain uses TRBV19 with TRBJ2-7; weak D call: TRBD1 (5 bases). Between the trimmed V and J ends, which lost 8 bases and 5 bases, there was a span of 16 bases. The CDR3 runs to 13 residues. Germline CDR1 and CDR2: LNHDA and SQIVND (reference sequence).

This sequence joins TRBV4-1 and TRBJ2-2, with a tentative D call TRBD1 (6 bases). The length of the CDR3 is 14 residues. V was cut by 4 bases and J by 4 bases, with 10 bases left in between. Germline V gene lookup returns CDR1 MGHRA and CDR2 YSYEKL. CDR3 region: CASSLIGGTGELFF. Here the CDR3 DNA reads TGCGCCAGCAGCCTAATAGGGGGCACCGGGGAGCTGTTTTTT.

Here the CDR3 reads CASSPSGPDTQYF. CDR3 nucleotide sequence: TGTGCCAGCTCACCTTCAGGGCCAGATACGCAGTATTTT. V is TRBV18 and J is TRBJ2-3, with D possibly TRBD1 on 5 matching bases. Germline lookup yields CDR1 KGHSH and CDR2 LQKENI. This CDR3 is built from 13 residues. Deletions cut 3 bases from V and 4 bases from J, with 8 bases between. The entire variable domain, with the rest obtained from reference TRBV18 and TRBJ2-3, is as follows: NAGVMQNPRHLVRRRGQEARLRCSPMKGHSHVYWYRQLPEEGLKFMVYLQKENIIDESGMPKERFSAEFPKEGPSILRIQQVVRGDSAAYFCASSPSGPDTQYFGPGTRLTVL.

This chain uses TRBV5-1 with TRBJ1-4; TRBD1 matches 8 bases. The trim removed 4 bases at V and 8 bases at J, leaving 16 bases unmatched. The germline gives CDR1 SGHRS, CDR2 YFSETQ. This CDR3 has 17 residues. CDR3 protein: CASSPLNADRDLEKLFF. In nucleotides, the CDR3 is TGCGCCAGCAGCCCCCTGAACGCGGACAGGGATTTAGAAAAACTGTTTTTT.

The genes are TRBV3-1 (or the pseudogene TRBV3-2) and TRBJ2-1; D might be TRBD2 (6 bases). The V gene lost 4 bases and the J gene lost 7 bases, with 17 bases spanning the gap. The V gene's germline CDR1 is LGHDT and CDR2 YNNKEL (reference sequence). There are 15 residues in the CDR3. CDR3 loop: CASSRPSALANEQFF. The CDR3 nucleotides read TGTGCCAGCAGCCGCCCTTCGGCCCTAGCGAATGAGCAGTTCTTC.

The chain employs TRBV7-8 and TRBJ2-2, with 11 bases matching TRBD2. There are 16 residues in the CDR3. The J segment lost 5 bases and the V segment lost 5 bases, leaving 7 bases of the junction unmatched. CDR1 is SGHVS, CDR2 FQNEAQ, per germline. CDR3 coding DNA: TGTGCCAGCAGCGAAGAACTAGCGGGAGTAACCGGGGAGCTGTTTTTT. Translating gives CASSEELAGVTGELFF.